This T cell receptor (beta chain) is from a study of T cells in localized non-small cell lung cancer (dated by TCRdb to the early 2020s). Turning to the overall study: The study examined T cell repertoires in 200 to 250 patients with early-stage NSCLC and compared tumors with uninvolved tumor-adjacent lungs. The cohort consisted of about 240 treatment-naive NSCLC patients whose localized lung tumors had been resected. Of the NSCLC patients, 129 were male and roughly 100 were female, and the mean age was about 69 years.

At diagnosis, peripheral blood, uninvolved tumor-adjacent lung and tumor were collected and stored as a combination of fresh-frozen and FFPE material. For TCR repertoire profiling, the blood samples were analyzed as peripheral blood mononuclear cells. The research as a whole found: Of the top 100 tumor clones, a median of roughly 60 were detected in paired uninvolved adjacent lung; some 28 were also among that lung's top 100. Because the study design was exploratory, TCR variables were selected using unadjusted p-values without false-discovery rate correction. The highest T cell clonality was observed in uninvolved tumor-adjacent lung, where clonality exceeded that of tumor, suggesting that antigenic responses were more focused in uninvolved tumor-adjacent lung. Because multi-region tumor sequencing was not done, intratumor heterogeneity could not be ruled out. Higher blood T cell density associated with longer overall survival, while higher adjacent-lung clonality associated with shorter survival.

Cut back by 4 bases and 0 bases, the V and J ends lie 9 bases apart. CDR1 and CDR2 are drawn from the germline V gene: SNHLY, FYNNEI. CDR3 length: 15 amino acids, cysteine to phenylalanine. Only the CDR3 DNA stays, 45 bases, in frame from base 1. TCR beta CDR3 regions were sequenced from DNA using the immunoSEQ Assay. Per the authors' processing: To compute T cell density, TCR beta template counts were normalized to usable DNA, which was estimated by amplifying housekeeping genes. The preseqR package was used to estimate richness by extrapolating to 400,000 templates for PBMC samples and to 120,000 templates for tissue samples. Clonality was defined by subtracting Pielou's evenness from one. Differential abundance testing on productive amino-acid clonotypes, with a minimum total count of 5 and an alpha of 0.1, was used to identify tissue-enriched TCRs. Repertoire overlap between compartments was quantified with the Jaccard Index and Morisita Overlap Index. GLIPH grouped TCR beta CDR3s together with public tetramer-defined viral CDR3s, and a viral motif had to include at least three viral sequences and also show V-gene enrichment. The immuneACCESS repertoire file appears here via TCRdb, limited to in-frame rearrangements. These files lack a portion of the clones; in checked studies, under half of the deficit traces to unresolved V genes, and the cause of the others is not known. V, J and clone size are taken as reported in that table, and D and trimming were inferred from the DNA itself. The sample table holds over 30,000 clones, of which about 90% were seen once. Less than 3.5% of the sample belongs to the ten largest clones.

Concerning this clone itself: There is no known antigen for this receptor. Base quality data are lacking; no much larger clone is found one base away.

The source material was peripheral blood, sampled before any cancer treatment. The sequence is built from TRBV2 and TRBJ2-2, and perhaps TRBD1 as D gene, on 5 matching bases. The TCR comes from a woman aged 35-75 years with stage I lung adenocarcinoma. At the DNA level, the sequence is TGTGCCAGCAGTGTGCAGGGCGCGAACACCGGGGAGCTGTTTTTT. The resulting protein is CASSVQGANTGELFF.